The sequence of this TCR beta chain was determined in a study of shared clonotypes between healthy human individuals. Findings of the study overall: Shared across several donors were around 5% of the naive CD4 clonotypes.

Sequencing was performed with immunoSEQ multiplex PCR; in TCRdb, only in-frame clones are kept and a portion is missing. This sample carries roughly 1,000,000 clones, 75% to 80% of them seen once, and the ten largest clones take 0.5% to 0.65%. Per the germline V gene, CDR1 is MNHEY and CDR2 is SMNVEV (reference sequence). Trimming took off 8 bases at V and 0 bases at J, with 10 bases between the two ends. CDR3 length: 13 amino acids. Points on this clone: Its antigen remains unknown.

This TCR derives from a young man in good health. Some clones in this sample may be carry-over from other donors' samples. Sample: memory CD4+ T cells from PBMCs. The sample's subset: CD45RA-negative fraction. The chain couples TRBV27 to TRBJ1-1; D is unclear. Written as DNA, the CDR3 is TGTGCCAGCGGGTTTTACGTGAACACTGAAGCTTTCTTT. Protein sequence: CASGFYVNTEAFF.